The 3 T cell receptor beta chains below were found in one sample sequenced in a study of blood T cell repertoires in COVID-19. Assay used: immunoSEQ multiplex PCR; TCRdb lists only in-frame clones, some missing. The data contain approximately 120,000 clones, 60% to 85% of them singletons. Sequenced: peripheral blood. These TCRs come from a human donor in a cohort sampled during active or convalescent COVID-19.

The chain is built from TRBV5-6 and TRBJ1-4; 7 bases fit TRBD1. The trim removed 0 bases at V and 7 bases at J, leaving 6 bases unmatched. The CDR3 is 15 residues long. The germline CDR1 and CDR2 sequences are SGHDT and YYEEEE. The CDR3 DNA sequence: TGTGCCAGCAGCTTGGTTCAGGGGGGCGGTGAAAAACTGTTTTTT. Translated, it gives CASSLVQGGGEKLFF. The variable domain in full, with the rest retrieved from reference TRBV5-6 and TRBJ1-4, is DAGVTQSPTHLIKTRGQQVTLRCSPKSGHDTVSWYQQALGQGPQFIFQYYEEEERQRGNFPDRFSGHQFPNYSSELNVNALLLGDSALYLCASSLVQGGGEKLFFGSGTQLSVL.

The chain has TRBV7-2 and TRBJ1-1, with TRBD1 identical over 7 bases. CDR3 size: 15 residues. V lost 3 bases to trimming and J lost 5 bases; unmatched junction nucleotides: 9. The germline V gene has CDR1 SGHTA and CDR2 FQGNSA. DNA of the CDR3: TGTGCCAGCAGCTTCAGAGGGGGCGCAGGGACTGAAGCTTTCTTT. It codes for CASSFRGGAGTEAFF.

This chain's CDR3 is CASSLSLSQPQHF. The CDR3 nucleotides are TGTGCCAGCAGCTTGTCCCTCAGTCAGCCCCAGCATTTT. The V and J genes are TRBV5-6 and TRBJ1-5; no definite D call. In germline, CDR1 is SGHDT, CDR2 YYEEEE. The CDR3 is made up of 13 amino acids. The V end lost 1 base, the J end lost 6 bases, and 8 bases lay between the germline ends.